The 14 T cell receptor beta chains presented below share a single source sample, sequenced in a study of Ad26.COV2.S vaccination and SARS-CoV-2 variants. The table came from immunoSEQ multiplex PCR; TCRdb's copy has only in-frame clones and leaves some out. The sample contains 350,000 to 450,000 clones, around 90% of which appear only once. The sample consisted of peripheral blood, taken after recovery from COVID-19. The receptors come from a human donor who had recovered from COVID-19.

The rearrangement joins TRBV12-3 or TRBV12-4 to TRBJ1-5; D not resolved. The CDR3 spans 13 residues. Trimming removed 3 bases at V and 4 bases at J, with 7 bases between. CDR3 loop: CASSLMVNQPQHF. The CDR3 DNA follows: TGTGCCAGCAGTTTGATGGTTAATCAGCCCCAGCATTTT.

The DNA of the CDR3 is TGTGCCAGCAGCGAAAGGGGTTCGTATTCACCCCTCCACTTT. It translates to CASSERGSYSPLHF. This chain connects TRBV9 to TRBJ1-6, with D possibly matching TRBD1 (5 bases). The CDR3 contains 14 residues. Germline lookup yields CDR1 SGDLS and CDR2 YYNGEE. V was trimmed by 3 bases and J by 8 bases, leaving 12 bases between them. Filled out from reference TRBV9 and TRBJ1-6, the complete variable domain reads DSGVTQTPKHLITATGQRVTLRCSPRSGDLSVYWYQQSLDQGLQFLIQYYNGEERAKGNILERFSAQQFPDLHSELNLSSLELGDSALYFCASSERGSYSPLHFGNGTRLTVT.

The rearrangement uses TRBV19 and TRBJ2-6; D remains unclear. Trimming took off 2 bases at V and 0 bases at J, with 8 bases between the two ends. There are 16 residues in the CDR3. CDR1 is LNHDA and CDR2 is SQIVND in the germline V gene (reference sequence). The CDR3 loop reads CASSIYPASGANVLTF. The CDR3 region has the DNA TGTGCCAGTAGTATATATCCCGCCTCTGGGGCCAACGTCCTGACTTTC.

The rearrangement links TRBV6-6 to TRBJ1-5; 9 bases are a match to TRBD1. The trim removed 2 bases at V and 5 bases at J, leaving 4 bases unmatched. Germline-derived CDR1 and CDR2 are MNHNY and SVGAGI (reference sequence). The CDR3 extends over 15 amino acids. CDR3 loop: CASSYQDRGHQPQHF. The CDR3, as DNA: TGTGCCAGCAGTTACCAGGACAGGGGCCATCAGCCCCAGCATTTT.

This chain uses TRBV9 with TRBJ1-2; the D gene is possibly TRBD1 (6 bases). The CDR3 is 13 residues long. V lost 0 bases and J lost 7, with 10 bases in between. Germline CDR1 reads SGDLS; CDR2 reads YYNGEE. The CDR3 here is CASSVGLGGGYTF. CDR3 DNA: TGTGCCAGCAGCGTAGGATTAGGGGGTGGCTACACCTTC. The full variable domain, rest sourced from reference TRBV9 and TRBJ1-2, is DSGVTQTPKHLITATGQRVTLRCSPRSGDLSVYWYQQSLDQGLQFLIQYYNGEERAKGNILERFSAQQFPDLHSELNLSSLELGDSALYFCASSVGLGGGYTFGSGTRLTVV.

V usage is TRBV7-2 and J usage is TRBJ2-2; perhaps D is TRBD1 or TRBD2 (5 bases each). This CDR3 spans 14 amino acids. From germline, CDR1 is SGHTA and CDR2 FQGNSA. The V and J ends lost 8 bases and 3 bases respectively, with 13 bases between them. In DNA, the CDR3 is TGTGCCAGCGGCCTGGGGGTTCACACCGGGGAGCTGTTTTTT. The encoded protein is CASGLGVHTGELFF. Drawing the rest from reference TRBV7-2 and TRBJ2-2, the complete variable domain is GAGVSQSPSNKVTEKGKDVELRCDPISGHTALYWYRQSLGQGLEFLIYFQGNSAPDKSGLPSDRFSAERTGGSVSTLTIQRTQQEDSAVYLCASGLGVHTGELFFGEGSRLTVL.

The chain combines TRBV7-8 with TRBJ1-5; no reliable D call. V was pared by 1 base and J by 4 bases, with 5 bases between. Looked up from germline, CDR1 is SGHVS and CDR2 is FQNEAQ. This CDR3 comprises 13 residues. The CDR3 DNA is TGTGCCAGCAGCTTAGACGGAAATCAGCCCCAGCATTTT. It codes for CASSLDGNQPQHF.

This chain connects TRBV2 to TRBJ2-1; D not certain. CDR1 and CDR2 from the germline V gene are SNHLY and FYNNEI. The CDR3 runs 13 residues. V dropped 8 bases and J dropped 2 bases, with 10 bases sitting between them. CDR3: CASFTETYNEQFF. The CDR3 coding sequence is TGTGCCAGCTTTACGGAGACCTACAATGAGCAGTTCTTC. The whole variable domain, filled in from reference TRBV2 and TRBJ2-1, reads EPEVTQTPSHQVTQMGQEVILRCVPISNHLYFYWYRQILGQKVEFLVSFYNNEISEKSEIFDDQFSVERPDGSNFTLKIRSTKLEDSAMYFCASFTETYNEQFFGPGTRLTVL.

This chain joins TRBV10-3 and TRBJ1-1, with 7 bases matching TRBD1. V shed 6 bases and J 5 bases; nucleotides not matched to a gene: 9. This CDR3 is built from 14 residues. Per the germline V gene, CDR1 is ENHRY and CDR2 is SYGVKD. CDR3 nucleotides: TGTGCCATCAGCCCCGGGACGGACAGGACTGAAGCTTTCTTT. This sequence encodes CAISPGTDRTEAFF.

The chain has TRBV20-1 and TRBJ2-1, with D possibly being TRBD1 (5 bases). The CDR3 covers 11 residues. Germline V gene lookup returns CDR1 DFQATT and CDR2 SNEGSKA (reference sequence). V was shortened by 6 bases and J by 7 bases, with 10 bases between the two germline ends. The CDR3 DNA is TGCAGTGCCAGAAGGGGAAATGAGCAGTTCTTC. Its protein is CSARRGNEQFF.

This chain uses TRBV7-9 with TRBJ2-6; D may be TRBD1 or TRBD2 (5 bases each). Trimming cost V 4 bases and J 0 bases, with 10 bases left between them. The CDR3 is 16 amino acids. Germline-derived CDR1 and CDR2 are SEHNR and FQNEAQ (reference sequence). CDR3 sequence (DNA): TGTGCCAGCAGCTCGGGACGGAGCTCTGGGGCCAACGTCCTGACTTTC. It yields the protein CASSSGRSSGANVLTF.

V gene TRBV4-1 combines with J gene TRBJ2-2; 7 positions match TRBD1. The germline V gene has CDR1 MGHRA and CDR2 YSYEKL. This CDR3 region has 14 residues. V lost 6 bases and J lost 7; bases outside the gene matches: 8. CDR3: CASRGSGGYGELFF. The CDR3, as DNA: TGCGCCAGCAGAGGATCAGGGGGTTACGGGGAGCTGTTTTTT.

V is TRBV5-5 and J is TRBJ1-2; no clear D. Germline values: CDR1 SGHKS, CDR2 YYEKEE (reference sequence). The CDR3 has 14 residues. V was shortened by 0 bases and J by 4 bases, with 10 bases between the two germline ends. The CDR3 spells CASSLGGGRYGYTF. The CDR3 coding sequence is TGTGCCAGCAGCTTGGGGGGTGGGCGCTATGGCTACACCTTC.

The rearrangement links TRBV6-5 to TRBJ2-3; TRBD2 agrees at 10 bases. The CDR3 extends over 15 amino acids. Germline CDR1 MNHEY, CDR2 SVGAGI. V lost 6 bases, J lost 4 bases, and 7 bases stayed unmatched. CDR3 DNA sequence: TGTGCCAGCAGAAGGATAGCGGGAGGTGCAGATACGCAGTATTTT. Its protein is CASRRIAGGADTQYF.